This T cell receptor (beta chain) was recorded in a study of cytomegalovirus exposure and HLA in healthy donors. General study points: Highly shared variants forming one cluster were likely a sequencing artifact. A later analysis showed HLA-associated TCR beta chains outstripping equally common others in clonal expansion. Apart from CMV serostatus, no immune exposure information was available.

The length of the CDR3 is 15 residues. The germline V gene encodes CDR1 MNHEY and CDR2 SMNVEV (reference sequence). J lost 3 bases, V lost 6 bases, and 4 bases had no gene match. The PCR employed 60 Vbeta primers together with 13 Jbeta primers. The method was immunoSEQ multiplex PCR; TCRdb's version includes in-frame clones alone and lacks a portion of them. The sample carries over 40,000 clones, roughly 81% recorded once. A word on this clone: Its antigen is still unknown.

The study sampled nominally healthy donors, though unrecorded immune exposures were likely. The TCR was taken from a woman in her thirties or forties in good health and CMV-seropositive. The chain has TRBV27 and TRBJ1-6; TRBD1 matches at 8 bases. Source material: PBMCs. CDR3 sequence reads: CASRTGTGYNSPLHF. The CDR3 nucleotides read TGTGCCAGCAGAACCGGGACAGGCTATAATTCACCCCTCCACTTT.